The T cell receptor (beta chain) under discussion was sequenced for a study of blood T cell repertoires in COVID-19. At the level of the study: Both acute and convalescent COVID-19 samples were obtained from the United States, Italy and Spain. PBMCs, B-cell-depleted T cells, or T cells were the source of the cDNA or gDNA that made up the material.

From germline, CDR1 is MNHEY and CDR2 SVGAGI. V was pared by 6 bases and J by 0 bases, with 12 bases between. CDR3 length: 15 residues. In the authors' methods: Quantification of nucleated cells was approximated via reference gene primer amplification. Generated by immunoSEQ multiplex PCR, the TCRdb table keeps only in-frame clones and is missing some. For V, J and clone size, that table is used; D and trimming come from the DNA. The sample consists of 65,000 to 75,000 clones, approximately 80% of them appearing once. The sequenced material came from peripheral blood. The chain uses TRBV6-5 and TRBJ1-5, with a weak D call TRBD1 (6 bases). The TCR sequence derives from a human donor in a cohort sampled during active COVID-19. CDR3: CASRPGAGSNQPQHF. CDR3 nucleotide sequence: TGTGCCAGCAGACCAGGGGCGGGTAGCAATCAGCCCCAGCATTTT.